The present T cell receptor (beta chain) was sequenced within a study of graft-versus-host responses after intestinal transplantation. Study-wide background: The whole recipient group had anti-thymocyte globulin induction followed by tacrolimus and steroids for roughly 3 years.

From germline, CDR1 is MNHEY and CDR2 SVGAGI. Trimming took 4 bases from V and 4 from J, leaving 11 bases between them. The CDR3 extends over 14 amino acids. Sequencing was performed with immunoSEQ multiplex PCR; in TCRdb, only in-frame clones are kept and a portion is missing. The table includes about 7,400 clones, roughly 72% detected once. Note on this clone: Its antigen is not known.

General observations from the study: The study associated peak circulating GvH clone levels with early post-transplant HvG declines. Detection of GvH clones occurred in recipient marrow, and some had their first appearance in ileum or blood.

Both intraepithelial and lamina propria lymphocytes were released by processing graft tissue. Sequencing used ileum tissue, obtained approximately 50 days after transplant. The genes are TRBV6-5 and TRBJ1-5; TRBD1 is a possible D gene (5 bases). This receptor was taken from a human patient who received an intestinal transplant, so some T cells may come from the graft donor. CDR3: CASSLGADNQPQHF. The CDR3 nucleotides are TGTGCCAGCAGTTTAGGGGCGGATAATCAGCCCCAGCATTTT.